This T cell receptor (beta chain) was recovered during a study of Tregs in tolerant kidney transplant recipients (dated by TCRdb to about 2019). With respect to the entire study: Transplants used related donors with nonmyeloablative bone marrow transplantation; mixed chimerism was transient in the human trials. The study used TCRbeta sequencing to identify donor-specific regulatory T cells before combined kidney and bone marrow transplantation, then tracked those cells after transplant.

Genomic DNA was extracted from sorted cells with the QIAGEN DNeasy Blood and Tissue Kit for TCRbeta CDR3 sequencing. High-throughput TCRbeta CDR3 sequencing was carried out commercially through immunoSEQ, with PCR amplification with bias correction and internal controls included. As for the authors' bioinformatics: A unique productive TCRbeta sequence was defined by the CDR3 nucleotide sequence when primers matched, and otherwise by the CDR3 amino acid sequence together with the Vbeta and Jbeta genes. Sorting error was corrected by removing sequences shared between sorted populations at a frequency ratio of 2:1 or less, and the remaining shared sequences were assigned to the higher population. A sequence was defined as donor-reactive if the sequence was expanded at least 5-fold in CFSE-low cells compared with unstimulated cells and had a frequency of at least 0.01% in CFSE-low cells. Repertoire divergence was quantified by Jensen-Shannon divergence using the top 100 TCRbeta sequences ranked by frequency. When a sample had multiple sequencing runs, each run was corrected for sorting error separately and the runs were then pooled. TCRdb stores this immuneACCESS table with in-frame sequences only. Part of the clones is absent; in the studies checked, under half of the shortfall reflects unresolved V genes, and no reason is known for the rest. V and J calls and clone size are those listed in that table; D and trimming were worked out from the DNA. Here the sample has around 70,000 clones; 92% occur a single time. The leading ten clones occupy around 9.9% of the sample.

Of note for this clone: Its antigen has not been determined. The sample holds no much larger clone one base away, and base qualities are not on file.

What the study reported, not specific to this receptor: Donor-specific Treg expansion was found to exceed global Treg expansion in tolerant patients, suggesting antigen-driven rather than nonspecific expansion. Biological reproducibility was not directly addressed, though technical replication error appeared minimal. Expanding Tregs with activated donor B cells appeared to identify the most biologically relevant and donor-specific TCRbeta repertoire. Because the study included only a small number of patients, the results must be confirmed in larger populations and under other immunosuppression protocols. PCR primers changed over time for some patients, so nucleotide-level comparison across those patients' samples was not possible.

In the paper's terms, the time point label means: blood sample drawn before combined kidney and bone marrow transplant. Unstimulated Tregs (CD4+CD25+CD127-), CD4+ non-Tregs (CD4+CD25-), CD4 and CD8 cells were FACS-sorted from thawed PBMCs. The patients were several recipients of combined kidney and bone marrow transplants from the ITN036ST trial, and samples were available only from these trial subjects. Healthy control blood was processed to PBMCs with a Ficoll density gradient and then cryopreserved, whereas patient PBMCs were collected both before and after transplant. Specimen: CD8+ T cells from blood, collected before the transplant. The source of this sequence is a human donor who received a combined kidney and bone marrow transplant.

The nucleotide sequence is TGTGCCAGCAGCTTGGACAGGGGGTTTACGTGGGAGCAGTACTTC. Its coded protein is CASSLDRGFTWEQYF. The sequence joins TRBV4-2 to TRBJ2-7, and TRBD1 aligns with 10 junction nucleotides. Per the germline V gene, LGHNA is the CDR1 and YNFKEQ is the CDR2. Trimming leaves V shorter by 5 bases and J shorter by 7 bases, with the junction holding 11 bases beyond the gene matches. From the cysteine through the phenylalanine, the CDR3 covers 15 amino acids. Left in the record is the CDR3 DNA by itself, 45 bases read in frame from the first base.